This T cell receptor (beta chain) was identified in a study of HIV-infected patients and healthy controls. Study-wide results and limits: HIV-associated CDR3 frequencies dropped significantly during therapy; CMV-associated ones, mostly rising, changed nonsignificantly. MAIT alpha-chain CDR3s were frequent in healthy controls, depleted in HIV+.

As concerns this clonotype: Its antigen is still unknown.

Alpha and beta constant-region primers primed reverse transcription of approximately 500 ng RNA. Each of the alpha and beta chains got its own library through chain-specific third strand synthesis with indices. One primer pair amplified all rearrangements per chain; each cDNA got molecular barcodes. TCRdb re-analysed the 5' RACE reads in MiXCR, keeping a single row per CDR3 protein. The table lists about 14,000 distinct CDR3 sequences, about 12% of them singletons. There are 15 residues in the CDR3. Germline V gene sequence: CDR1 SGHNT, CDR2 YYREEE (reference sequence). V gave up 3 bases and J gave up 1 base, with 14 bases separating them. Follow-up blood was drawn about 14 weeks, roughly three months, after antiretroviral therapy began. Whole blood was used without fractionation, so all unsorted peripheral T cells were included.

The material sequenced was blood, taken during antiretroviral therapy. The chain joins TRBV5-4 to TRBJ2-7; possibly TRBD2 for D (6 bases). The clonotype originates from an adult with HIV infection. The donor label of this sample is uncertain. The CDR3 loop reads CASSSGGTSSYEQYF. The CDR3 coding sequence is TGTGCCAGCAGCTCGGGCGGGACGTCGTCCTACGAGCAGTACTTC.